These 5 T cell receptor beta chains came from one sample sequenced in a study of blood T cell repertoires in COVID-19. Profiling relied on immunoSEQ multiplex PCR, and the TCRdb table lists in-frame clones only, not all of them. The table includes 200,000 to 250,000 clones, approximately 85% detected once. Sequencing was performed on peripheral blood. The receptor set was obtained from a man aged 50 to 60 with acute or convalescent COVID-19.

This clone showed up just once. The rearrangement joins TRBV4-2 to TRBJ2-7; 7 positions agree with TRBD2. Germline V gene lookup returns CDR1 LGHNA and CDR2 YNFKEQ. The CDR3 loop spans 16 amino acids. Germline trimming cut 1 base from V and 4 bases from J; bases unmatched to any gene: 10. The CDR3 spells CASSQAAAREGYEQYF. DNA for the CDR3: TGTGCCAGCAGCCAAGCGGCCGCCAGGGAGGGGTACGAGCAGTACTTC.

V and J are TRBV19 and TRBJ2-1, with 8 bases matching TRBD1. Germline-derived CDR1 and CDR2 are LNHDA and SQIVND (reference sequence). This CDR3 has 14 amino acids. J was trimmed by 4 bases and V by 3 bases; bases with no gene match: 2. The CDR3 DNA is TGTGCCAGTAGTATGGGGACAGGTTACAATGAGCAGTTCTTC. Residues: CASSMGTGYNEQFF.

The rearrangement uses TRBV3-1 (or the pseudogene TRBV3-2) and TRBJ2-2; 9 bases match TRBD2. Germline values: CDR1 LGHDT, CDR2 YNNKEL (reference sequence). This CDR3 is 17 amino acids long. V gave up 5 bases and J gave up 7 bases; unmatched junction bases: 14. The CDR3, as DNA: TGTGCCAGCAGCGGCCTCCGGCGAGCGGGAGGTCACGGGGAGCTGTTTTTT. It is translated as CASSGLRRAGGHGELFF.

DNA for the CDR3: TGCGCCAGCAGCTTGGAGACAGCCACCTATGGCTACACCTTC. Its protein is CASSLETATYGYTF. The genes are TRBV5-1 and TRBJ1-2; a possible D gene is TRBD1 (5 bases). V lost 0 bases to trimming and J lost 4 bases, with 10 bases between them. There are 14 residues in the CDR3. CDR1 SGHRS and CDR2 YFSETQ come from the germline V gene.

In regard to this clone: The sample carries other DNA sequences with the same CDR3. V usage is TRBV5-1 and J usage is TRBJ2-7; D possibly corresponds to TRBD1 (5 bases). The CDR3 is 13 residues long. Between the trimmed V and J ends, which lost 2 bases and 4 bases, there was a span of 10 bases. Germline CDR1 and CDR2: SGHRS and YFSETQ. In nucleotides, the CDR3 is TGCGCCAGCAGCTTCGACAGCACTTACGAGCAGTACTTC. Protein sequence: CASSFDSTYEQYF.